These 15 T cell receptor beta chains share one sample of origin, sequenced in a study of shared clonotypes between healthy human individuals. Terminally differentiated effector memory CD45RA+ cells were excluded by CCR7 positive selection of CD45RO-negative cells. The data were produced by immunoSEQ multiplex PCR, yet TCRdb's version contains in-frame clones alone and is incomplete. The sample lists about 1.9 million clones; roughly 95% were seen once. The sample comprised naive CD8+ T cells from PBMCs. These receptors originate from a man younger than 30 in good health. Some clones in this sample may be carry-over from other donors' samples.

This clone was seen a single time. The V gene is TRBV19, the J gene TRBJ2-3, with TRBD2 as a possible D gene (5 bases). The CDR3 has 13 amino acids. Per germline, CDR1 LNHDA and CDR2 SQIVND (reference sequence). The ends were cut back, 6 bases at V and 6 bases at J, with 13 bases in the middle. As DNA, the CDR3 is TGTGCCAGTAGGTGGTTCGGAGGCGATACGCAGTATTTT. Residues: CASRWFGGDTQYF.

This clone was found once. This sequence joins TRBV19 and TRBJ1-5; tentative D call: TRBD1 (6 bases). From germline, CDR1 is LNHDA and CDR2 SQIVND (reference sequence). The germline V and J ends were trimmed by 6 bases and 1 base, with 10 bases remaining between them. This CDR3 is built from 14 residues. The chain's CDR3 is CASSPGQSNQPQHF. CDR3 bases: TGTGCCAGTAGCCCGGGACAAAGCAATCAGCCCCAGCATTTT.

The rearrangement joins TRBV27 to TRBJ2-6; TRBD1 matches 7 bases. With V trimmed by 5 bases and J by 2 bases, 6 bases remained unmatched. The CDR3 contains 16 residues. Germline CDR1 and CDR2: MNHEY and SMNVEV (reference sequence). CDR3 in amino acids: CASSHPDRAGANVLTF. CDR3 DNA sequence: TGTGCCAGCAGTCACCCCGACAGGGCTGGGGCCAACGTCCTGACTTTC.

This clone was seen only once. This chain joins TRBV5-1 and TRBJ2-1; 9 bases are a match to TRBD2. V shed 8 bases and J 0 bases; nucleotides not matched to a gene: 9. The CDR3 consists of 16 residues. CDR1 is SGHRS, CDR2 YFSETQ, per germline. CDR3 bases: TGCGCCAGTTGTCGGGCTAGCGGGATCTCCTACAATGAGCAGTTCTTC. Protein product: CASCRASGISYNEQFF. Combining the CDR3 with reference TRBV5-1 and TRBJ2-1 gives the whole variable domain KAGVTQTPRYLIKTRGQQVTLSCSPISGHRSVSWYQQTPGQGLQFLFEYFSETQRNKGNFPGRFSGRQFSNSRSEMNVSTLELGDSALYLCASCRASGISYNEQFFGPGTRLTVL.

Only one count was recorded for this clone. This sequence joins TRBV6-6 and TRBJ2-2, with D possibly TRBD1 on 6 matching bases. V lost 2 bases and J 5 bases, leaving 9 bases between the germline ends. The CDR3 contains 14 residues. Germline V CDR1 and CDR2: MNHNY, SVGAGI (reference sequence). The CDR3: CASSYTQGTGELFF. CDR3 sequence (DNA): TGTGCCAGCAGTTACACTCAGGGGACCGGGGAGCTGTTTTTT.

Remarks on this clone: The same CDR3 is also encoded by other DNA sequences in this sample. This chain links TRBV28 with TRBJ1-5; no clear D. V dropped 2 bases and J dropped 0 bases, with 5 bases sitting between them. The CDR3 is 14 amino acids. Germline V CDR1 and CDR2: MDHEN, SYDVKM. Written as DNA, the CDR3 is TGTGCCAGCAGTTTACAGTATAGCAATCAGCCCCAGCATTTT. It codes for CASSLQYSNQPQHF.

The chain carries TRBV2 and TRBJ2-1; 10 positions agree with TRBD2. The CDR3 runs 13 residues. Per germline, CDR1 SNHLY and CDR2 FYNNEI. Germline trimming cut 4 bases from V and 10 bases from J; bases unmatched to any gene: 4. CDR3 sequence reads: CASSVTSGNEQFF. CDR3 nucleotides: TGTGCCAGCAGTGTTACTAGCGGGAACGAGCAGTTCTTC.

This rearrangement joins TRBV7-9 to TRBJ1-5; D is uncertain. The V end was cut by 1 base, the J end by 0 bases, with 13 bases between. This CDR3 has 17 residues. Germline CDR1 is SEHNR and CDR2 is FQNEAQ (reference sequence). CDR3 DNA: TGTGCCAGCAGCTTAGTCGACGGAATAGTTAGCAATCAGCCCCAGCATTTT. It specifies CASSLVDGIVSNQPQHF.

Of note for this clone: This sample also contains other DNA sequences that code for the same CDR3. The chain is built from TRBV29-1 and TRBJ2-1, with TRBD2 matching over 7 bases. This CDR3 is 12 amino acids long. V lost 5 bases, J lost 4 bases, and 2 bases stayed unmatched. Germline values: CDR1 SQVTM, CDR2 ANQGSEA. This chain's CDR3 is CSVPSGYNEQFF. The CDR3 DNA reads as TGCAGCGTTCCTAGCGGATACAATGAGCAGTTCTTC.

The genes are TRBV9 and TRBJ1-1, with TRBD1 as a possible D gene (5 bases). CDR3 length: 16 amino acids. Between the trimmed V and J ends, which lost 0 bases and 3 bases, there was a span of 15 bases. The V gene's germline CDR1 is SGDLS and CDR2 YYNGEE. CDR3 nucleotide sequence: TGTGCCAGCAGCGTAGAGGAGATAACGGGGGACACTGAAGCTTTCTTT. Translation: CASSVEEITGDTEAFF.

CDR3 coding DNA: TGTGCCAGCAGCCCCAGCGGGAGGGCTGGCAATGAGCAGTTCTTC. As protein: CASSPSGRAGNEQFF. The V call is TRBV9, the J call TRBJ2-1; 10 nucleotides match TRBD2. Germline CDR1 SGDLS, CDR2 YYNGEE. Trimming took 4 bases from V and 6 from J; bases not matched to a gene: 7. The CDR3 consists of 15 residues.

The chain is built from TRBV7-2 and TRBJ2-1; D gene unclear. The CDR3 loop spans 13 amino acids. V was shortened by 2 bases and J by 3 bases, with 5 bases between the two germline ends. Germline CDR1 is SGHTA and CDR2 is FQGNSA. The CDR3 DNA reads TGTGCCAGCAGCTTATTATTCTACAATGAGCAGTTCTTC. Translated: CASSLLFYNEQFF.

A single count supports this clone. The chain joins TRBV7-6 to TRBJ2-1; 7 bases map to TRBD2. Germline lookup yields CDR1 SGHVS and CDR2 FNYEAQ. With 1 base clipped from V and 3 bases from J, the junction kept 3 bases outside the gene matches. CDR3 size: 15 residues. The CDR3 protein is CASSLVGEGYNEQFF. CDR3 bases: TGTGCCAGCAGCTTAGTGGGGGAGGGCTACAATGAGCAGTTCTTC.

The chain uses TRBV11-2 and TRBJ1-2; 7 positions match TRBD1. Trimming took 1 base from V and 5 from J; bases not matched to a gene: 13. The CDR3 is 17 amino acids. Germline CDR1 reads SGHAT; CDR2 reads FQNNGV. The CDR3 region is CASSLGPTAGQYYGYTF. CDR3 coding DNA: TGTGCCAGCAGCTTAGGCCCAACCGCGGGACAGTATTATGGCTACACCTTC.

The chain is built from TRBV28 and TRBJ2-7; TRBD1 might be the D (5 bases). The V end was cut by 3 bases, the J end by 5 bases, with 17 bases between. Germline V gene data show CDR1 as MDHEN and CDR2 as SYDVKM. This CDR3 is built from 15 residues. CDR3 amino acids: CASSFWGHRSDEQYF. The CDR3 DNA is TGTGCCAGCAGTTTTTGGGGCCATCGTTCGGACGAGCAGTACTTC. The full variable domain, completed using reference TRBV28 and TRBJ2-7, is DVKVTQSSRYLVKRTGEKVFLECVQDMDHENMFWYRQDPGLGLRLIYFSYDVKMKEKGDIPEGYSVSREKKERFSLILESASTNQTSMYLCASSFWGHRSDEQYFGPGTRLTVT.